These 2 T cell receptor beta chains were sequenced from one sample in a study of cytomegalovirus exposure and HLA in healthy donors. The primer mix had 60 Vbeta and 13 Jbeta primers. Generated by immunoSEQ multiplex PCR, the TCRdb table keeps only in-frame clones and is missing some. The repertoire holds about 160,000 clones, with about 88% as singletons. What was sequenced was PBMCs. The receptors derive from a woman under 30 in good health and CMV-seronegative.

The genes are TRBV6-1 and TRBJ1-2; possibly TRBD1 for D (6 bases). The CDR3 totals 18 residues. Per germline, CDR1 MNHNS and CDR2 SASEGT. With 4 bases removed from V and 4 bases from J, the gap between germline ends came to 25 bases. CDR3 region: CASSGIPPQGTIGYGYTF. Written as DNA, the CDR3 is TGTGCCAGCAGTGGTATCCCTCCACAGGGAACCATCGGCTATGGCTACACCTTC.

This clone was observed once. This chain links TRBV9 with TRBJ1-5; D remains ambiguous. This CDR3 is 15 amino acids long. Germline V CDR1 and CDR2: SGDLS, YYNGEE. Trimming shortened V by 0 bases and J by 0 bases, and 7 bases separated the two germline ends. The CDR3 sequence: CASSVDSNSNQPQHF. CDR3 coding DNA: TGTGCCAGCAGCGTAGATAGCAATAGCAATCAGCCCCAGCATTTT.